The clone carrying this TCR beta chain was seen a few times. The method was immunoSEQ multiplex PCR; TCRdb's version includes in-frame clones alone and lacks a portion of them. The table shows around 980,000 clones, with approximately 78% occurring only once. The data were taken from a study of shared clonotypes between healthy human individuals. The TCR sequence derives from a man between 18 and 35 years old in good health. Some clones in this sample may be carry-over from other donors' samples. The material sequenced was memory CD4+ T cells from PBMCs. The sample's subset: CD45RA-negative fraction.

The CDR3 loop is CASGNRTYTGELFF. The CDR3 DNA follows: TGTGCTAGTGGAAATCGGACATACACCGGGGAGCTGTTTTTT. This chain links TRBV12-5 with TRBJ2-2; possibly TRBD1 for D (5 bases). CDR1 is LGHNT, CDR2 FRNRAP, per germline. Trimming stripped 6 bases from V and 3 bases from J, with 11 bases between. The CDR3 length is 14 residues.